The 25 T cell receptor beta chains presented below share a single source sample, sequenced in a study of human thymus T cells. Measured with immunoSEQ multiplex PCR; TCRdb has only the in-frame clones, and not every one. The sample has approximately 46,000 clones; around 95% are singletons. The specimen sequenced was blood. These receptor sequences come from a girl under three years old with a congenital heart defect but otherwise immunologically healthy.

The chain is built from TRBV5-1 and TRBJ1-1; D not certain. CDR3 length equals 16 residues. Per the germline V gene, CDR1 is SGHRS and CDR2 is YFSETQ. V was pared by 2 bases and J by 5 bases, with 19 bases between. The CDR3 reads CASSFQPTLGKTEAFF. The DNA of the CDR3 is TGCGCCAGCAGCTTTCAACCCACCTTGGGTAAGACTGAAGCTTTCTTT.

The count of this clone is one. The chain combines TRBV19 with TRBJ2-7; TRBD1 might be the D (6 bases). Trimming removed 3 bases at V and 0 bases at J, with 6 bases between. Germline-derived CDR1 and CDR2 are LNHDA and SQIVND (reference sequence). This CDR3 region has 13 residues. In DNA, the CDR3 is TGTGCCAGTAGTATGGGGGCCTCCTACGAGCAGTACTTC. The encoded protein is CASSMGASYEQYF. The full variable domain, completed using reference TRBV19 and TRBJ2-7, is DGGITQSPKYLFRKEGQNVTLSCEQNLNHDAMYWYRQDPGQGLRLIYYSQIVNDFQKGDIAEGYSVSREKKESFPLTVTSAQKNPTAFYLCASSMGASYEQYFGPGTRLTVT.

The chain recombines TRBV7-2 with TRBJ2-7; 8 bases map to TRBD2. CDR3 size: 15 residues. The germline V gene has CDR1 SGHTA and CDR2 FQGNSA. The V segment lost 2 bases and the J segment 4 bases; nucleotides outside the gene matches: 7. The CDR3 sequence: CASSLRREGGYEQYF. The CDR3 nucleotides are TGTGCCAGCAGCTTACGACGGGAGGGTGGTTACGAGCAGTACTTC.

The chain combines TRBV7-6 with TRBJ1-5, with a tentative D call TRBD1 (6 bases). From germline, CDR1 is SGHVS and CDR2 FNYEAQ. Trimming shortened V by 4 bases and J by 5 bases, and 9 bases separated the two germline ends. The length of the CDR3 is 13 residues. The CDR3 DNA sequence: TGTGCCAGCAGCTCGGACAGTTATCAGCCCCAGCATTTT. This gives the protein CASSSDSYQPQHF. The whole variable domain, remainder taken from reference TRBV7-6 and TRBJ1-5, is GAGVSQSPRYKVTKRGQDVALRCDPISGHVSLYWYRQALGQGPEFLTYFNYEAQQDKSGLPNDRFSAERPEGSISTLTIQRTEQRDSAMYRCASSSDSYQPQHFGDGTRLSIL.

V and J are TRBV4-1 and TRBJ2-2; D unresolved. Germline V CDR1 and CDR2: MGHRA, YSYEKL. V was clipped by 1 base and J by 8 bases, with 8 bases between them. There are 13 residues in the CDR3. The DNA of the CDR3 is TGCGCCAGCAGCCAAGTACGAGCGGGGGAGCTGTTTTTT. It codes for CASSQVRAGELFF.

The chain carries TRBV7-6 and TRBJ1-2, with D perhaps matching TRBD1 (6 bases). V was pared by 3 bases and J by 8 bases, with 22 bases between. CDR1 is SGHVS, CDR2 FNYEAQ, per germline. CDR3 length: 16 residues. The CDR3 region has the DNA TGTGCCAGCAGCTTGGCCCCCAATTCAGGGGCGGGAGGCTACACCTTC. Protein product: CASSLAPNSGAGGYTF.

V and J are TRBV29-1 and TRBJ1-1; perhaps TRBD1 as D (6 bases). Trimming took off 8 bases at V and 1 base at J, with 17 bases between the two ends. The CDR3 runs 14 residues. CDR1 and CDR2 from the germline V gene are SQVTM and ANQGSEA. The CDR3 loop reads CSTDRGGPNTEAFF. As DNA, the CDR3 is TGCAGCACCGACCGGGGGGGCCCGAACACTGAAGCTTTCTTT.

The chain joins TRBV6-6 to TRBJ2-1, with 8 bases that match TRBD2. The CDR3 is made up of 15 amino acids. Trimming cost V 2 bases and J 8 bases; bases outside gene matches: 8. Germline CDR1 reads MNHNY; CDR2 reads SVGAGI (reference sequence). This CDR3 is CASSYPGLGVDEQFF. The DNA of the CDR3 is TGTGCCAGCAGTTACCCGGGACTAGGTGTCGATGAGCAGTTCTTC.

CDR3 bases: TGTGCCAGCAGCTACGGCCGGGGGGGGGCCGAGACCCAGTACTTC. Protein sequence: CASSYGRGGAETQYF. V usage is TRBV6-5 and J usage is TRBJ2-5, with 8 bases matching TRBD2. This CDR3 is built from 15 residues. The germline V gene has CDR1 MNHEY and CDR2 SVGAGI. J lost 5 bases, V lost 6 bases, and 11 bases had no gene match.

The V and J genes are TRBV4-2 and TRBJ2-1, with TRBD2 identical over 9 bases. The CDR3 sequence is 15 residues long. The trim removed 1 base at V and 4 bases at J, leaving 2 bases unmatched. CDR1 is LGHNA and CDR2 is YNFKEQ in the germline V gene. CDR3 region: CASSQGSGRYNEQFF. In DNA form, the CDR3 reads TGTGCCAGCAGCCAAGGTAGCGGGAGATACAATGAGCAGTTCTTC.

As DNA, the CDR3 is TGCGCCAGCAGCTTGGAGGGGTATAGCAATCAGCCCCAGCATTTT. It is translated as CASSLEGYSNQPQHF. The rearrangement uses TRBV5-1 and TRBJ1-5; D may be TRBD1 (5 bases). V was shortened by 0 bases and J by 0 bases, with 7 bases between the two germline ends. Looked up from germline, CDR1 is SGHRS and CDR2 is YFSETQ. The CDR3 sequence is 15 residues long.

This clone has a single count. The chain carries TRBV11-2 and TRBJ2-1; 7 nucleotides agree with TRBD2. Germline-derived CDR1 and CDR2 are SGHAT and FQNNGV. With 7 bases clipped from V and 6 bases from J, the junction kept 6 bases outside the gene matches. This CDR3 comprises 13 residues. CDR3 DNA: TGTGCCAGCACCAGGACTAGGGGCAATGAGCAGTTCTTC. Its protein is CASTRTRGNEQFF.

This chain uses TRBV7-8 with TRBJ2-2; perhaps TRBD2 as D (6 bases). CDR3 length: 15 residues. V lost 1 base, J lost 1 base, and 7 bases lay in between. Germline assignment: CDR1 SGHVS and CDR2 FQNEAQ. CDR3 sequence reads: CASSLGRVNTGELFF. For the CDR3, the DNA is TGTGCCAGCAGCTTAGGGAGGGTGAACACCGGGGAGCTGTTTTTT.

This chain links TRBV5-4 with TRBJ1-2; D gene ambiguous. Germline V CDR1 and CDR2: SGHNT, YYREEE (reference sequence). V lost 4 bases to trimming and J lost 6 bases, with 13 bases between them. The CDR3 totals 13 residues. The CDR3: CASSTYVGDGYTF. CDR3 nucleotides: TGTGCCAGCAGCACCTATGTCGGTGATGGCTACACCTTC.

The CDR3 DNA sequence: TGTGCCAGCAGATATGGGGGCATCCGGGGGCCCCAGCATTTT. Translation gives CASRYGGIRGPQHF. V is TRBV28 and J is TRBJ1-5, with a possible D match to TRBD1 (6 bases). Germline V gives CDR1 MDHEN, CDR2 SYDVKM. The V end lost 6 bases, the J end lost 9 bases, and 18 bases lay between the germline ends. The CDR3 sequence is 14 residues long.

This chain links TRBV23-1 with TRBJ2-2; D possibly matches TRBD1 or TRBD2 (5 bases each). TRBV23-1 counts as an open reading frame of uncertain function. This CDR3 is 16 amino acids long. V was cut by 6 bases and J by 5 bases, with 19 bases left in between. The CDR3 protein is CASRVSGREKTGELFF. DNA of the CDR3: TGCGCCAGCAGAGTGAGCGGCAGGGAAAAAACCGGGGAGCTGTTTTTT.

The rearrangement uses TRBV11-2 and TRBJ2-1; 9 bases map to TRBD2. V dropped 4 bases and J dropped 4; count of bases not matched to a gene: 11. The CDR3 has 17 amino acids. CDR1 and CDR2 from the germline V gene are SGHAT and FQNNGV. The CDR3: CASSSPGGGRGYNEQFF. In nucleotides, the CDR3 is TGTGCCAGCAGCTCCCCTGGCGGCGGGAGGGGTTACAATGAGCAGTTCTTC. The full variable domain, with the rest looked up from reference TRBV11-2 and TRBJ2-1, is EAGVAQSPRYKIIEKRQSVAFWCNPISGHATLYWYQQILGQGPKLLIQFQNNGVVDDSQLPKDRFSAERLKGVDSTLKIQPAKLEDSAVYLCASSSPGGGRGYNEQFFGPGTRLTVL.

The chain combines TRBV30 with TRBJ2-7; D may be TRBD1 (5 bases). This CDR3 comprises 14 residues. The ends were cut back, 1 base at V and 5 bases at J, with 15 bases in the middle. Germline CDR1 is GTSNPN and CDR2 is SVGIG (reference sequence). DNA for the CDR3: TGTGCCTGGAGTGGGCAGGGAAGGGGCGACGAGCAGTACTTC. Protein: CAWSGQGRGDEQYF.

The gene calls are TRBV7-8 and TRBJ1-4; D might be TRBD1 (5 bases). Trimming took off 5 bases at V and 15 bases at J, with 13 bases between the two ends. Germline-derived CDR1 and CDR2 are SGHVS and FQNEAQ. CDR3 length: 11 residues. CDR3: CASSDDYRLFF. The CDR3, as DNA: TGTGCCAGCAGCGACGACTACAGGTTGTTTTTT. Complete variable domain (other parts from reference TRBV7-8 and TRBJ1-4): GAGVSQSPRYKVAKRGQDVALRCDPISGHVSLFWYQQALGQGPEFLTYFQNEAQLDKSGLPSDRFFAERPEGSVSTLKIQRTQQEDSAVYLCASSDDYRLFFGSGTQLSVL.

This rearrangement joins TRBV5-1 to TRBJ2-1; TRBD2 agrees at 16 bases. This CDR3 spans 14 amino acids. V was clipped by 8 bases and J by 12 bases; unmatched bases: 8. Looked up from germline, CDR1 is SGHRS and CDR2 is YFSETQ. Written as DNA, the CDR3 is TGCGCCAGAGTCACCGGGACTAGCGGGAGGGGGCAGTTCTTC. As protein: CARVTGTSGRGQFF.

This rearrangement joins TRBV4-3 to TRBJ2-2, with TRBD2 identical over 12 bases. CDR3 size: 19 residues. Trimming at V came to 0 bases and at J to 6 bases, leaving 11 bases not matched to a gene. The germline gives CDR1 LGHNA, CDR2 YSLEER. CDR3 region: CASSQDFASGRVGAGELFF. CDR3 nucleotide sequence: TGCGCCAGCAGCCAAGATTTTGCTAGCGGGAGGGTTGGGGCCGGGGAGCTGTTTTTT.

The chain combines TRBV19 with TRBJ2-2, with 11 bases fitting TRBD2. The germline gives CDR1 LNHDA, CDR2 SQIVND (reference sequence). The CDR3 runs to 16 residues. Germline trimming cut 2 bases from V and 6 bases from J; bases unmatched to any gene: 5. The CDR3 loop reads CASSILAGGTAGELFF. CDR3 bases: TGTGCCAGTAGTATACTAGCGGGAGGTACGGCCGGGGAGCTGTTTTTT.

J is TRBJ2-2 and V is TRBV6-1; D is undetermined. V was cut by 6 bases and J by 4 bases, with 15 bases left in between. This CDR3 spans 15 amino acids. Germline V gene sequence: CDR1 MNHNS, CDR2 SASEGT. The CDR3 region is CASRPPGPRTGELFF. The DNA of the CDR3 is TGTGCCAGCAGACCCCCCGGCCCCCGCACCGGGGAGCTGTTTTTT.

The chain recombines TRBV6-6 with TRBJ2-1, with unresolved D. Trimming pared 3 bases from V and 2 bases from J, leaving 11 bases between. The CDR3 runs 15 residues. Germline assignment: CDR1 MNHNY and CDR2 SVGAGI (reference sequence). For the CDR3, the DNA is TGTGCCAGCAGTTATGGCGGAACGGCCTACAATGAGCAGTTCTTC. Residues: CASSYGGTAYNEQFF.

The chain carries TRBV6-5 and TRBJ2-7, with D perhaps given as TRBD1 or TRBD2 (5 bases each). V lost 6 bases to trimming and J lost 4 bases, with 13 bases between them. The length of the CDR3 is 13 residues. Germline V gene sequence: CDR1 MNHEY, CDR2 SVGAGI. The CDR3 sequence is CASSRTREYEQYF. As DNA, the CDR3 is TGTGCCAGCAGCCGAACCAGGGAGTACGAGCAGTACTTC.